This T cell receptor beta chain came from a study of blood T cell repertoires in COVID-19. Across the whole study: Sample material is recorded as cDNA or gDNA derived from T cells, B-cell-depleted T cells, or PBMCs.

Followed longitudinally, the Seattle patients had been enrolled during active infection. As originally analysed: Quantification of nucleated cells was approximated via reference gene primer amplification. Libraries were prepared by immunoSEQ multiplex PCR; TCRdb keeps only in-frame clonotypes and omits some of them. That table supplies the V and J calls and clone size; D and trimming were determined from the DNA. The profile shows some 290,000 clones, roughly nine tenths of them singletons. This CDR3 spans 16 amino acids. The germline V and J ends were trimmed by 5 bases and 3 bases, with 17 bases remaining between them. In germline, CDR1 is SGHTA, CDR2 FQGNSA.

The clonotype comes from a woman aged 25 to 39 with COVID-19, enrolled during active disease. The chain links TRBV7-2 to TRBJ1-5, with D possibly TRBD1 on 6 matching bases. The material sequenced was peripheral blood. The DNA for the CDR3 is TGTGCCAGCAGCCCCCAAGGGTACAGGGTCAATCAGCCCCAGCATTTT. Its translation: CASSPQGYRVNQPQHF. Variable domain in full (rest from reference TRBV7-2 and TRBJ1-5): GAGVSQSPSNKVTEKGKDVELRCDPISGHTALYWYRQSLGQGLEFLIYFQGNSAPDKSGLPSDRFSAERTGGSVSTLTIQRTQQEDSAVYLCASSPQGYRVNQPQHFGDGTRLSIL.